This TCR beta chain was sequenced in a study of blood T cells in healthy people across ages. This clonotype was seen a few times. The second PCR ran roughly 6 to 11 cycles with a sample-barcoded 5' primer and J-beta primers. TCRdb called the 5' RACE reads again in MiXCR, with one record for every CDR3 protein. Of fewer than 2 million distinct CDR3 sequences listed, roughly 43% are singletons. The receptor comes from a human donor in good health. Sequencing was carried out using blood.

As DNA, the CDR3 is TGTGCCACATGGGACACCCTCTACAATGAGCAGTTCTTC. Translated, it gives CATWDTLYNEQFF. The chain links TRBV15 to TRBJ2-1, with D tentatively TRBD1 (6 bases). This CDR3 has 13 residues. Trimming cost V 9 bases and J 3 bases, with 12 bases left between them. The germline CDR1 and CDR2 sequences are LNHNV and YYDKDF (reference sequence).